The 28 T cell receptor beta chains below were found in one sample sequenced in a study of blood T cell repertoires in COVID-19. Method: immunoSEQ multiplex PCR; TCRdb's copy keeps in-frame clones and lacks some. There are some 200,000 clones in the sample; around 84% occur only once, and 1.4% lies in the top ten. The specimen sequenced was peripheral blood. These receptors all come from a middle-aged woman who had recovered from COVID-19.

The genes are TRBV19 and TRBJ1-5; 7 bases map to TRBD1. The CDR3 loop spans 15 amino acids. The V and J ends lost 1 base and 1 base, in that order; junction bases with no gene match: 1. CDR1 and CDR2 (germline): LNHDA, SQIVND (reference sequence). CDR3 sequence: CASSIGTGSNQPQHF. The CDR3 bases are TGTGCCAGTAGTATAGGGACAGGAAGCAATCAGCCCCAGCATTTT.

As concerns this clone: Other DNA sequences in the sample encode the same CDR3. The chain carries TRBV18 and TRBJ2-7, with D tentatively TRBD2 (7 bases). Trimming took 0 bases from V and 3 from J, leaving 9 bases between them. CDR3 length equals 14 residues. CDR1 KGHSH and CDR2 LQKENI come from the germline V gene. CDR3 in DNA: TGTGCCAGCTCACCACCGGGGGGGCACTACGAGCAGTACTTC. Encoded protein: CASSPPGGHYEQYF. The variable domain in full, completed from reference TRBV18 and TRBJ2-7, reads NAGVMQNPRHLVRRRGQEARLRCSPMKGHSHVYWYRQLPEEGLKFMVYLQKENIIDESGMPKERFSAEFPKEGPSILRIQQVVRGDSAAYFCASSPPGGHYEQYFGPGTRLTVT.

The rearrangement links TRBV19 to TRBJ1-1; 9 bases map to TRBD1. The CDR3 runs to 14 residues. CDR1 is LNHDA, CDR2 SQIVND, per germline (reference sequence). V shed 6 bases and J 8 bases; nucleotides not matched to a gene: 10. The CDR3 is CASREQGASSEAFF. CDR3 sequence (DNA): TGTGCCAGTAGGGAACAGGGGGCGAGTTCCGAAGCTTTCTTT.

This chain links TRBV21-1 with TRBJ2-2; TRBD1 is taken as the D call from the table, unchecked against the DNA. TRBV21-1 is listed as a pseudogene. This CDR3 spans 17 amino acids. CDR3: CASSTRSQGSNTGELFF. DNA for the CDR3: TGTGCCAGCAGCACCCGATCTCAGGGATCGAACACCGGGGAGCTGTTTTTT.

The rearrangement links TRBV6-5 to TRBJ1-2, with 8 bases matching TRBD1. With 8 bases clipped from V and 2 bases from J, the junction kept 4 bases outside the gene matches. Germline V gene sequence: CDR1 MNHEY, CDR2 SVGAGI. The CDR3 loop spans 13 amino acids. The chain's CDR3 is CASWRTGNYGYTF. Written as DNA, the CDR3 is TGTGCCAGCTGGAGGACAGGGAACTATGGCTACACCTTC.

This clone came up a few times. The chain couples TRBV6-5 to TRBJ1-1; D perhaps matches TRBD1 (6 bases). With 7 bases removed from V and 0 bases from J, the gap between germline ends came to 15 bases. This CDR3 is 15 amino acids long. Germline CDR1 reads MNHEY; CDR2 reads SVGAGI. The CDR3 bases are TGTGCCAGCAACCGGGACATCCCAATGAACACTGAAGCTTTCTTT. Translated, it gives CASNRDIPMNTEAFF.

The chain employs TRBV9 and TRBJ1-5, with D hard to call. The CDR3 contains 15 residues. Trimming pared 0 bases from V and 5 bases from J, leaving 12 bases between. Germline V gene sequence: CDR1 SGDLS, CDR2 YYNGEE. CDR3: CASSVDSQADQPQHF. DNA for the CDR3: TGTGCCAGCAGCGTAGATAGTCAGGCCGATCAGCCCCAGCATTTT.

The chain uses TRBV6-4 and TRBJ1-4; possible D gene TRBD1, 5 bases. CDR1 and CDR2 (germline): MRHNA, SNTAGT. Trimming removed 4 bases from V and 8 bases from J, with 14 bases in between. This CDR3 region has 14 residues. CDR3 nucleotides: TGTGCCAGCAGTGTCAGGGCAGGCGAAGAAAAACTGTTTTTT. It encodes CASSVRAGEEKLFF.

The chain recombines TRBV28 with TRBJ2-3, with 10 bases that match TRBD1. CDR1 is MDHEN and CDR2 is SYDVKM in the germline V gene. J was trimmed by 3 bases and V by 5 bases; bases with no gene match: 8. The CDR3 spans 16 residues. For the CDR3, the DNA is TGTGCCAGCAGTCCCTCGCCGGGACAGGGGACAGATACGCAGTATTTT. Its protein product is CASSPSPGQGTDTQYF.

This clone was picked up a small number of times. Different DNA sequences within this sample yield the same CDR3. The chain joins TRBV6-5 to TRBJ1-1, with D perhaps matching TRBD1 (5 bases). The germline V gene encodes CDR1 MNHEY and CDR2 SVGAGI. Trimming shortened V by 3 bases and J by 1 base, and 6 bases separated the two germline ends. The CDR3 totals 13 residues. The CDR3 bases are TGTGCCAGCAGTTATAGGGGGAACACTGAAGCTTTCTTT. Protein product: CASSYRGNTEAFF.

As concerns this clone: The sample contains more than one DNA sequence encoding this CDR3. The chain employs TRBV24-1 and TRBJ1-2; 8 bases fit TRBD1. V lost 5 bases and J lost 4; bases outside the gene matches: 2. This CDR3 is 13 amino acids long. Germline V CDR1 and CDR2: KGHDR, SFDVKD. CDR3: CATSGDRGYGYTF. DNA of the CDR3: TGTGCCACCAGTGGTGACAGGGGCTATGGCTACACCTTC.

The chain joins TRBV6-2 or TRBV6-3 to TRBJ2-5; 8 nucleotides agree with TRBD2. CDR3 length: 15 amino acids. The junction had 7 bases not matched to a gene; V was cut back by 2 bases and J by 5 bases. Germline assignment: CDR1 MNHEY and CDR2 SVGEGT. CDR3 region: CASSYPSGGAETQYF. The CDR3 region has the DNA TGTGCCAGCAGTTACCCGAGCGGGGGTGCGGAGACCCAGTACTTC.

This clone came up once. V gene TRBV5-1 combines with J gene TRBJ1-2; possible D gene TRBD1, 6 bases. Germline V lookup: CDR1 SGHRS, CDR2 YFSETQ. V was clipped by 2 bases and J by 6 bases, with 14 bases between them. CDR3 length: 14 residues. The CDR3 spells CASSLTGLVDGYTF. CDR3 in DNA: TGCGCCAGCAGCTTAACAGGGTTAGTCGATGGCTACACCTTC.

The CDR3: CASSEGGGQGDTQYF. Here the CDR3 DNA reads TGTGCCAGCAGTGAAGGCGGGGGGCAGGGAGATACGCAGTATTTT. V and J are TRBV2 and TRBJ2-3, with 8 nucleotides matching TRBD2. The CDR3 sequence is 15 residues long. The germline CDR1 and CDR2 sequences are SNHLY and FYNNEI. The junction had 5 bases not matched to a gene; V was cut back by 1 base and J by 5 bases.

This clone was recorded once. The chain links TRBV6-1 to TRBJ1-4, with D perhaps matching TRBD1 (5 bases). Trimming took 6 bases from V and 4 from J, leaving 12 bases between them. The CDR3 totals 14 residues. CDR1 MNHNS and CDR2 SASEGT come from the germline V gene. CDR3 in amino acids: CASSQTAFNEKLFF. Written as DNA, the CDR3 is TGTGCCAGCAGCCAGACAGCCTTTAATGAAAAACTGTTTTTT.

The CDR3 DNA sequence: TGTGCCAGCACTCCTAGCGGGGGCCGAACCTACGAGCAGTACTTC. Translating gives CASTPSGGRTYEQYF. The V and J genes are TRBV28 and TRBJ2-7; 10 bases align to TRBD2. Per germline, CDR1 MDHEN and CDR2 SYDVKM. The CDR3 runs 15 residues. The junction had 8 bases not matched to a gene; V was cut back by 7 bases and J by 2 bases.

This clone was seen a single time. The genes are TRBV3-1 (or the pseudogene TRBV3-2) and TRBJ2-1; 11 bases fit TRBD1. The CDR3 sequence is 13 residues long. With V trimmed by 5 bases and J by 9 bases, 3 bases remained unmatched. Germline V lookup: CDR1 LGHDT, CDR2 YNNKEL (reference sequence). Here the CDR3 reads CASSRTGGTEQFF. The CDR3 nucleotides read TGTGCCAGCAGCAGGACAGGGGGCACTGAGCAGTTCTTC.

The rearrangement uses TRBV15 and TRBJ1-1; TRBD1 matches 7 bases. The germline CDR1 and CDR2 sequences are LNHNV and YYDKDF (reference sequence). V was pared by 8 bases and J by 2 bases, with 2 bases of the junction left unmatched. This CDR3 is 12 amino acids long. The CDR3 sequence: CATRQGNTEAFF. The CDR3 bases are TGTGCCACCCGACAGGGTAACACTGAAGCTTTCTTT.

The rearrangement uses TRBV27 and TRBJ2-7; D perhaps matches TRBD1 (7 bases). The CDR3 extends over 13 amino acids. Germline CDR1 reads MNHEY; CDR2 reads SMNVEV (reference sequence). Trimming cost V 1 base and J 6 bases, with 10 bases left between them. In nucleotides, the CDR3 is TGTGCCAGCAGTTTATGGCAGGGGGGCGAGCAGTACTTC. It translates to CASSLWQGGEQYF.

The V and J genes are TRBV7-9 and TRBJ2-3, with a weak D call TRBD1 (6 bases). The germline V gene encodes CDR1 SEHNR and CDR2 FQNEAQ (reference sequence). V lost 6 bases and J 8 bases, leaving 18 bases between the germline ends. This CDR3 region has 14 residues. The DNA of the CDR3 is TGTGCCAGCAGTTACACAGGGAATGCTGGTACGCAGTATTTT. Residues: CASSYTGNAGTQYF.

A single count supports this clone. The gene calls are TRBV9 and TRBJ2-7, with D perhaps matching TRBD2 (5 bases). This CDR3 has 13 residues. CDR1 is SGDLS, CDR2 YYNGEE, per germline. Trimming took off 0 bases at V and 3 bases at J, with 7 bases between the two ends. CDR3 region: CASSVDRDYEQYF. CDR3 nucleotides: TGTGCCAGCAGCGTAGATCGGGACTACGAGCAGTACTTC.

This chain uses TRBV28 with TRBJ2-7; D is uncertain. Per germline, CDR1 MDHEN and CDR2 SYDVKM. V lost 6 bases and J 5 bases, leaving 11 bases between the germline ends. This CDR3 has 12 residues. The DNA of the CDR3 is TGTGCCAGCAGAGGTATAGAGGACGAGCAGTACTTC. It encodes CASRGIEDEQYF. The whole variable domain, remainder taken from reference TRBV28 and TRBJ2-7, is DVKVTQSSRYLVKRTGEKVFLECVQDMDHENMFWYRQDPGLGLRLIYFSYDVKMKEKGDIPEGYSVSREKKERFSLILESASTNQTSMYLCASRGIEDEQYFGPGTRLTVT.

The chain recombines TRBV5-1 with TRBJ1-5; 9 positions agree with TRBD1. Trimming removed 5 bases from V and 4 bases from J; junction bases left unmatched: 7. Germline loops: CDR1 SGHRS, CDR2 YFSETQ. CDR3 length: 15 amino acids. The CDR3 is CASRPGTGINQPQHF. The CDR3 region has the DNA TGCGCCAGCAGACCCGGGACAGGGATAAATCAGCCCCAGCATTTT. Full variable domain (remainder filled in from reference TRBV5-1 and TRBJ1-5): KAGVTQTPRYLIKTRGQQVTLSCSPISGHRSVSWYQQTPGQGLQFLFEYFSETQRNKGNFPGRFSGRQFSNSRSEMNVSTLELGDSALYLCASRPGTGINQPQHFGDGTRLSIL.

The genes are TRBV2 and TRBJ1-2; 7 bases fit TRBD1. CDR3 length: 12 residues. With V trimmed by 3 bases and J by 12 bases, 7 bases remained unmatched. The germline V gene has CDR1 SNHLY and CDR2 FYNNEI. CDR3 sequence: CASSDSDRRHTF. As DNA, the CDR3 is TGTGCCAGCAGTGACTCGGACAGGCGCCACACCTTC. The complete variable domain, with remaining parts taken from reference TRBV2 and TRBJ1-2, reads EPEVTQTPSHQVTQMGQEVILRCVPISNHLYFYWYRQILGQKVEFLVSFYNNEISEKSEIFDDQFSVERPDGSNFTLKIRSTKLEDSAMYFCASSDSDRRHTFGSGTRLTVV.

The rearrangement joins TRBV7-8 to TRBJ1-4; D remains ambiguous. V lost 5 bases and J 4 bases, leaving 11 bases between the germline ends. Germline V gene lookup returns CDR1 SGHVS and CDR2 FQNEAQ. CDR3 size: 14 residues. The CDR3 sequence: CASSQNSVNEKLFF. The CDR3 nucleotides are TGTGCCAGCAGCCAGAACTCGGTTAATGAAAAACTGTTTTTT.

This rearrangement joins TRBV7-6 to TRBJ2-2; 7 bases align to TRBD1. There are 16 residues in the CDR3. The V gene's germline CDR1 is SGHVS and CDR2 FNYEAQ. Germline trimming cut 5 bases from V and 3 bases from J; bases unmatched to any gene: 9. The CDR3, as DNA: TGTGCCAGCAGCCCAGATGACAGGGTGGACACCGGGGAGCTGTTTTTT. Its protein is CASSPDDRVDTGELFF.

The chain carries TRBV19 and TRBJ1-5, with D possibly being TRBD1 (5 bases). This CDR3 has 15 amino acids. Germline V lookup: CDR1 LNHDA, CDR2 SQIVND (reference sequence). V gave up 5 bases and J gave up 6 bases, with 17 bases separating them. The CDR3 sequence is CASSSISGEGQPQHF. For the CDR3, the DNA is TGTGCCAGTAGTTCCATTTCGGGGGAAGGTCAGCCCCAGCATTTT.

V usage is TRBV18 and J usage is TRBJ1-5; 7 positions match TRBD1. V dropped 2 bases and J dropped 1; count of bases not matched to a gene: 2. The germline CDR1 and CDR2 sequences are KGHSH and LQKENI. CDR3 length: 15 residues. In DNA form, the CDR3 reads TGTGCCAGCTCACCAACAGGGGCGAGCAATCAGCCCCAGCATTTT. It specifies CASSPTGASNQPQHF. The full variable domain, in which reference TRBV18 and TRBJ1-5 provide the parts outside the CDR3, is NAGVMQNPRHLVRRRGQEARLRCSPMKGHSHVYWYRQLPEEGLKFMVYLQKENIIDESGMPKERFSAEFPKEGPSILRIQQVVRGDSAAYFCASSPTGASNQPQHFGDGTRLSIL.